The T cell receptor (beta chain) described here comes from a study of blood T cell repertoires in COVID-19 (dated by TCRdb to 2020 to 2021). Looking at the study overall: Samples from collaborators originated in the United States, Italy and Spain and spanned both the acute and convalescent phases of COVID-19. The material from the prospective study consisted of cDNA or gDNA derived from T cells, B-cell-depleted T cells, or PBMCs. Subjects who had been exposed to COVID-19, were actively infected with it, or had recovered from it provided the deeply sampled blood TCRbeta repertoires that made up the dataset. The repertoires were released in a freely available public database intended as a resource for research on the immune response to SARS-CoV-2. Samples came from the ongoing ImmuneRACE study (first 160 participants) plus 1,254 subjects from 6 global collaborators. A de-identified subject ID, COVID-19 status, age in years and sex were almost always included in the sample metadata. HLA class I and class II types, where available, came from metadata supplied by the sample provider rather than from assay-based typing. Overall study outcomes, separate from this receptor: Clinical and demographic metadata were provided uncurated, with the amount varying by source and participant.

TCRbeta CDR3 regions were amplified from genomic DNA using the immunoSEQ Assay, a bias-controlled multiplex PCR. The original pipeline was this. Within the assay, amplification of reference gene primers was used to estimate how many nucleated cells each sample contained. Sequence reads were collapsed and filtered to measure the absolute abundance of every unique TCRbeta CDR3 rearrangement. For each sample, productive Simpson clonality was calculated as the square root of Simpson's diversity index across productive rearrangements. TCRdb mirrors the immuneACCESS table, restricted to in-frame sequences. Some clones are absent from its copies; in checked studies, under half trace to an unresolved V gene, and the reason for the others is unknown. That table gives V, J and clone size, and the DNA gave D and trimming. This sample gives 130,000 to 150,000 clones in total; around 84% of them show up just once. About 39% of the sample goes to the ten largest clones.

Ends trimmed: V by 4 bases, J by 7 bases; bases unmatched to a gene: 7. According to the germline V gene, CDR1 reads MGHRA and CDR2 reads YSYEKL. The CDR3 goes from the cysteine to the phenylalanine over 15 residues. The read is trimmed to its CDR3 DNA, 45 bases read in frame from base 1. Collaborating institutions collected whole blood in K2EDTA tubes following their own protocols. For TCRbeta analysis, collaborator samples were shipped as frozen whole blood, as isolated PBMCs, or as DNA extracted from either sample type. As for this clone: This clone's antigen is unknown. No per-base quality is available; no much larger clone lies one base away.

The sequenced sample was peripheral blood. This clonotype was obtained from a human donor in a cohort sampled during active COVID-19. This chain joins TRBV4-1 to TRBJ1-4; TRBD1 fits 9 bases in the junction. The DNA sequence is as follows: TGCGCCAGCAGCCCTGGACAGGGGTGGGGTGAAAAACTGTTTTTT. Its protein product is CASSPGQGWGEKLFF.